These T cell receptor beta chains were read from a single sample in a study of Ad26.COV2.S vaccination and SARS-CoV-2 variants. Sequencing used immunoSEQ multiplex PCR; TCRdb keeps in-frame clones, though not all of them. The table includes some 340,000 clones, around four fifths detected once. The starting material was peripheral blood, obtained in a trial of Ad26.COV2.S vaccine versus placebo. The receptors originated from a person between 18 and 59 years old who received the Ad26.COV2.S COVID-19 vaccine or a placebo. CDR3s include the opening cysteine and the closing phenylalanine or tryptophan. D genes are given only for firm matches. Expanded clones get a size class; other rows say once, few or many, or leave the size out.

- | - | TRBJ2-3 | TRBV13 | CASSARNTDTQYF | TGTGCCAGCAGCGCCAGGAACACAGATACGCAGTATTTT
- | TRBD1 | TRBJ1-2 | TRBV7-2 | CASRVTGGYGYTF | TGTGCCAGCAGGGTGACAGGGGGTTATGGCTACACCTTC
once | TRBD2 | TRBJ2-3 | TRBV7-2 | CASSLGGGRSTDTQYF | TGTGCCAGCAGCTTGGGCGGGGGGAGAAGCACAGATACGCAGTATTTT
- | - | TRBJ2-4 | TRBV3-1/TRBV3-2 | CASSQVGLLHPNIQYF | TGTGCCAGCAGCCAAGTGGGACTCCTTCACCCAAACATTCAGTACTTC
few | TRBD1 | TRBJ1-1 | TRBV5-1 | CASSPDRVGTEAFF | TGCGCCAGCAGCCCGGACAGGGTAGGGACTGAAGCTTTCTTT
once | - | TRBJ1-3 | TRBV7-9 | CASSFGGVSGNTIYF | TGTGCCAGCAGCTTCGGGGGGGTCTCTGGAAACACCATATATTTT
- | TRBD1 | TRBJ2-7 | TRBV5-1 | CASSPLDRDLFRPYF | TGCGCCAGCAGCCCACTGGACAGGGATCTCTTTAGACCTTACTTC
- | - | TRBJ1-5 | TRBV30 | CAWTPKGGLGFGNQPQHF | TGTGCCTGGACCCCAAAGGGGGGGCTTGGATTTGGCAATCAGCCCCAGCATTTT
- | - | TRBJ2-7 | TRBV5-6 | CASSLGGTLFSYEQYF | TGTGCCAGCAGCTTGGGGGGGACCCTATTCTCCTACGAGCAGTACTTC
- | TRBD1 | TRBJ1-5 | TRBV19 | CASSILQGAGSNQPQHF | TGTGCCAGTAGTATCCTACAGGGGGCCGGGAGCAATCAGCCCCAGCATTTT
- | TRBD2 | TRBJ2-3 | TRBV5-1 | CASSLASGGASTDTQYF | TGCGCCAGCAGCTTGGCTAGCGGGGGTGCTAGCACAGATACGCAGTATTTT
- | - | TRBJ1-5 | TRBV2 | CASNKDNNQPQHF | TGTGCCAGCAACAAGGACAACAATCAGCCCCAGCATTTT
- | TRBD2 | TRBJ2-1 | TRBV18 | CASSPESGGANEQFF | TGTGCCAGCTCACCAGAAAGCGGGGGGGCAAATGAGCAGTTCTTC
- | TRBD2 | TRBJ2-1 | TRBV7-9 | CASSLGGLAGGPGLNEQFF | TGTGCCAGCAGCTTAGGGGGACTAGCGGGGGGCCCCGGGCTCAATGAGCAGTTCTTC
- | - | TRBJ2-5 | TRBV29-1 | CSVDRGQETQYF | TGCAGCGTTGACAGGGGCCAAGAGACCCAGTACTTC
- | - | TRBJ2-1 | TRBV4-2 | CASSQDLVNEQFF | TGTGCCAGCAGCCAAGATCTTGTGAATGAGCAGTTCTTC
- | - | TRBJ1-1 | TRBV15 | CATKMGRNTEAFF | TGTGCCACCAAAATGGGGAGGAACACTGAAGCTTTCTTT
- | - | TRBJ1-4 | TRBV6-1 | CASSDQNEKLFF | TGTGCCAGCAGTGACCAGAATGAAAAACTGTTTTTT
- | - | TRBJ1-1 | TRBV18 | CASSPLQGLGPEAFF | TGTGCCAGCTCACCACTACAGGGTTTAGGGCCTGAAGCTTTCTTT
- | - | TRBJ1-3 | TRBV5-8 | CASSLLGNTIYF | TGTGCCAGCAGCTTACTTGGAAACACCATATATTTT
- | - | TRBJ1-4 | TRBV5-1 | CASSSQGATNEKLFF | TGCGCCAGCAGCTCACAGGGTGCAACTAATGAAAAACTGTTTTTT
few | TRBD1 | TRBJ1-2 | TRBV4-1 | CASSQDLPRDRGDGYTF | TGCGCCAGCAGCCAAGACCTACCCCGGGACAGGGGAGATGGCTACACCTTC
- | TRBD1 | TRBJ1-2 | TRBV5-1 | CASSLTGAPLHGYTF | TGCGCCAGCAGCTTAACAGGGGCCCCCCTCCATGGCTACACCTTC
- | TRBD2 | TRBJ2-7 | TRBV6-5 | CASMGGGGSYEQYF | TGTGCCAGCATGGGGGGGGGTGGCTCCTACGAGCAGTACTTC
- | - | TRBJ1-3 | TRBV5-1 | CASQVSGVTGNTIYF | TGCGCCTCCCAGGTGTCAGGGGTAACTGGAAACACCATATATTTT
- | TRBD2 | TRBJ2-1 | TRBV9 | CASSVGWGGTVINEQFF | TGTGCCAGCAGCGTAGGCTGGGGGGGGACCGTTATCAATGAGCAGTTCTTC
- | TRBD1 | TRBJ1-2 | TRBV6-6 | CASSPTGGNGYTF | TGTGCCAGCAGCCCGACAGGGGGCAATGGCTACACCTTC
- | TRBD1 | TRBJ1-2 | TRBV6-5 | CASRGQGEFRGYTF | TGTGCCAGCAGAGGACAGGGAGAGTTCAGAGGCTACACCTTC
- | TRBD1 | TRBJ2-4 | TRBV6-5 | CASSSQGYGKNIQYF | TGTGCCAGCAGCTCACAGGGGTACGGCAAAAACATTCAGTACTTC
- | - | TRBJ1-5 | TRBV7-8 | CASSLERRGVQPQHF | TGTGCCAGCAGCTTAGAGAGAAGAGGGGTTCAGCCCCAGCATTTT
- | - | TRBJ1-1 | TRBV2 | CATAEGALTEAFF | TGTGCCACAGCGGAAGGGGCGTTGACTGAAGCTTTCTTT
- | - | TRBJ1-5 | TRBV4-1 | CASSQEWGGNQPQHF | TGCGCCAGCAGCCAAGAGTGGGGGGGGAATCAGCCCCAGCATTTT
- | - | TRBJ1-1 | TRBV7-9 | CASSLGVAELRTEAFF | TGTGCCAGCAGCTTAGGAGTCGCGGAACTCCGGACTGAAGCTTTCTTT
- | - | TRBJ2-1 | TRBV6-6 | CASSLTRSYNEQFF | TGTGCCAGCAGTCTCACAAGGAGCTACAATGAGCAGTTCTTC
- | - | TRBJ1-1 | TRBV11-1 | CASSPMGGTEAFF | TGTGCCAGCAGCCCAATGGGGGGTACTGAAGCTTTCTTT
- | TRBD2 | TRBJ2-3 | TRBV18 | CASSPLAGGPSTDTQYF | TGTGCCAGCTCACCGCTAGCGGGGGGCCCGAGCACAGATACGCAGTATTTT
- | - | TRBJ1-6 | TRBV12-5 | CASGYQGVSAYNSPLHF | TGTGCTAGTGGCTACCAGGGTGTTTCGGCCTATAATTCACCCCTCCACTTT
few | - | TRBJ1-3 | TRBV11-3 | CASSLGYSGNTIYF | TGTGCCAGCAGCTTGGGATATTCTGGAAACACCATATATTTT
- | - | TRBJ1-1 | TRBV2 | CASSLRAMNTEAFF | TGTGCCAGCAGTCTGAGGGCCATGAACACTGAAGCTTTCTTT
- | TRBD1 | TRBJ1-4 | TRBV7-9 | CASSPYGTGGEKLFF | TGTGCCAGCAGCCCCTACGGGACAGGCGGTGAAAAACTGTTTTTT